The next 21 T cell receptor beta chains were all read from a single sample in a study of memory CD4+ T cells and cytomegalovirus serostatus. Assay: immunoSEQ multiplex PCR; the TCRdb copy retains only in-frame clones and omits some. The sample comprises about 60,000 clones, approximately 82% of which are singletons, and 0.5% rests with the top ten. The sort gate was single viable CD3+CD4+CD8-CD45RO+ cells for memory CD4+ T cells. Sequencing was performed on memory CD4+ T cells from blood. These receptors were obtained from an adult in good health and CMV-seronegative. Some clones in this sample may be carry-over from other donors' samples.

V and J are TRBV7-8 and TRBJ1-2; D is unclear. Trimming stripped 5 bases from V and 0 bases from J, with 13 bases between. The germline gives CDR1 SGHVS, CDR2 FQNEAQ. The length of the CDR3 is 15 residues. CDR3 in amino acids: CASSHDHLTNYGYTF. CDR3 DNA: TGTGCCAGCAGCCACGACCACCTAACTAACTATGGCTACACCTTC.

The V and J genes are TRBV7-2 and TRBJ2-1; 15 bases are a match to TRBD2. The V gene's germline CDR1 is SGHTA and CDR2 FQGNSA. V lost 3 bases and J lost 7; bases outside the gene matches: 13. The CDR3 spans 19 residues. CDR3 nucleotides: TGTGCCAGCAGCTTCCGGACTAGCGGGAGGGCCCGGGTAACGAATGAGCAGTTCTTC. This encodes CASSFRTSGRARVTNEQFF.

The rearrangement joins TRBV7-2 to TRBJ2-7; maybe TRBD2 (6 bases). The germline CDR1 and CDR2 sequences are SGHTA and FQGNSA. This CDR3 is 15 amino acids long. Trimming removed 5 bases from V and 0 bases from J, with 14 bases in between. The CDR3 DNA reads TGTGCCAGCAGCGCCGGGGCTAGCGACTCCTACGAGCAGTACTTC. It encodes CASSAGASDSYEQYF. Looking up the rest from reference TRBV7-2 and TRBJ2-7 gives the full variable domain: GAGVSQSPSNKVTEKGKDVELRCDPISGHTALYWYRQSLGQGLEFLIYFQGNSAPDKSGLPSDRFSAERTGGSVSTLTIQRTQQEDSAVYLCASSAGASDSYEQYFGPGTRLTVT.

This clone showed up just once. This sequence joins TRBV10-3 and TRBJ2-7; 9 bases align to TRBD2. The germline gives CDR1 ENHRY, CDR2 SYGVKD. V trimming: 5 bases; J trimming: 4 bases; junction bases outside the gene matches: 9. The CDR3 runs 15 residues. CDR3 sequence: CAISLYSGGGYEQYF. The CDR3 bases are TGTGCCATCAGTCTCTATAGCGGGGGAGGTTACGAGCAGTACTTC.

The genes are TRBV30 and TRBJ2-3, with D unclear. V was trimmed by 2 bases and J by 7 bases, leaving 22 bases between them. The CDR3 is made up of 16 amino acids. Germline CDR1 reads GTSNPN; CDR2 reads SVGIG (reference sequence). In nucleotides, the CDR3 is TGTGCCTGGAGTATGGAGCGAAAAGGTAAGTCGTATACGCAGTATTTT. This codes for CAWSMERKGKSYTQYF.

This chain uses TRBV18 with TRBJ1-2; D call uncertain. V lost 3 bases, J lost 2 bases, and 10 bases lay in between. The CDR3 has 14 amino acids. Germline values: CDR1 KGHSH, CDR2 LQKENI. CDR3 nucleotide sequence: TGTGCCAGCTCACCGGCAGCGAGGAACTATGGCTACACCTTC. Residues: CASSPAARNYGYTF.

CDR3 amino acids: CASSLVRGADSNQPQHF. The CDR3 DNA reads TGTGCCAGCAGCTTGGTAAGGGGCGCCGATAGCAATCAGCCCCAGCATTTT. The V call is TRBV28, the J call TRBJ1-5, with D tentatively TRBD1 (5 bases). CDR1 is MDHEN and CDR2 is SYDVKM in the germline V gene. V lost 6 bases and J lost 0, with 18 bases in between. The CDR3 runs to 17 residues.

This rearrangement joins TRBV7-2 to TRBJ1-4, with 7 bases fitting TRBD1. The CDR3 is 15 residues long. The V gene's germline CDR1 is SGHTA and CDR2 FQGNSA. V shed 3 bases and J 0 bases; nucleotides not matched to a gene: 1. DNA of the CDR3: TGTGCCAGCAGCTTGACAGGGCCAACTAATGAAAAACTGTTTTTT. Amino acid sequence: CASSLTGPTNEKLFF.

The chain recombines TRBV28 with TRBJ2-1; 10 nucleotides line up with TRBD2. Germline assignment: CDR1 MDHEN and CDR2 SYDVKM. The length of the CDR3 is 12 residues. The ends lost 8 bases at V and 7 bases at J; junction bases unmatched: 2. CDR3 amino acids: CASQGLANEQFF. The CDR3 DNA sequence: TGTGCCAGCCAGGGACTAGCGAATGAGCAGTTCTTC.

This chain connects TRBV7-9 to TRBJ1-4; D uncertain. Trimming removed 3 bases from V and 4 bases from J, with 12 bases in between. CDR3 size: 15 residues. Germline V gene data show CDR1 as SEHNR and CDR2 as FQNEAQ (reference sequence). The CDR3 DNA sequence: TGTGCCAGCAGCTTGGAACAGACTTATAATGAAAAACTGTTTTTT. It yields the protein CASSLEQTYNEKLFF.

The V gene is TRBV5-1, the J gene TRBJ2-5; 7 bases align to TRBD2. V lost 5 bases, J lost 5 bases, and 12 bases stayed unmatched. CDR1 is SGHRS and CDR2 is YFSETQ in the germline V gene. The CDR3 has 15 amino acids. The DNA for the CDR3 is TGCGCCAGCAGGAAGACTACCCAGGGAGGGGAGACCCAGTACTTC. Residues: CASRKTTQGGETQYF.

The chain links TRBV11-1 to TRBJ2-5, with TRBD2 matching 11 bases. In germline, CDR1 is SGHAT, CDR2 FQDESV (reference sequence). Germline trimming cut 5 bases from V and 6 bases from J; bases unmatched to any gene: 11. The CDR3 contains 16 residues. The DNA for the CDR3 is TGTGCCAGCAGCCCCCGAACTAGCGGGAGCTGGAAGACCCAGTACTTC. Residues: CASSPRTSGSWKTQYF.

The gene calls are TRBV27 and TRBJ1-6; 7 bases fit TRBD1. V was clipped by 5 bases and J by 1 base; unmatched bases: 26. CDR1 and CDR2 (germline): MNHEY, SMNVEV (reference sequence). CDR3 size: 23 residues. The CDR3 DNA follows: TGTGCCAGCAGTCCGCGATACCACCGGCCGGGGACAGTGGGTAGTTCCTATAATTCACCCCTCCACTTT. The encoded protein is CASSPRYHRPGTVGSSYNSPLHF.

The rearrangement links TRBV9 to TRBJ2-7; maybe TRBD2 (7 bases). CDR3 length: 15 residues. CDR1 and CDR2 from the germline V gene are SGDLS and YYNGEE. Trimming left V 0 bases short and J 4 bases short, with 14 bases between. DNA for the CDR3: TGTGCCAGCAGCGTAGGGGGAGGGGGGGATTACGAGCAGTACTTC. Translated: CASSVGGGGDYEQYF.

This clone occurred a few times. The rearrangement uses TRBV6-1 and TRBJ1-2; a weak D match, TRBD1 (5 bases). The CDR3 totals 13 residues. Germline V gene sequence: CDR1 MNHNS, CDR2 SASEGT. Between the trimmed V and J ends, which lost 8 bases and 4 bases, there was a span of 14 bases. CDR3 region: CASSAAGRYGYTF. For the CDR3, the DNA is TGTGCCAGCTCTGCGGCAGGGCGCTATGGCTACACCTTC.

This clone was seen only once. The V and J genes are TRBV28 and TRBJ2-7; D possibly corresponds to TRBD2 (6 bases). V was trimmed by 8 bases and J by 3 bases, leaving 17 bases between them. The CDR3 runs 14 residues. The V gene's germline CDR1 is MDHEN and CDR2 SYDVKM. The DNA for the CDR3 is TGTGCCAGCTTGTCGCGGGACGGTCGCTACGAGCAGTACTTC. Translation: CASLSRDGRYEQYF.

The chain links TRBV10-3 to TRBJ2-1; 7 nucleotides match TRBD2. There are 11 residues in the CDR3. After removal of 10 bases from V and 6 bases from J, the junction contained 3 bases not matched to a gene. Germline CDR1 ENHRY, CDR2 SYGVKD. The CDR3: CATGLTNEQFF. CDR3 nucleotide sequence: TGTGCCACGGGACTAACCAATGAGCAGTTCTTC.

This clone was counted a few times. V and J are TRBV4-1 and TRBJ1-5, with 12 nucleotides matching TRBD1. V gave up 1 base and J gave up 7 bases; unmatched junction bases: 11. CDR1 is MGHRA, CDR2 YSYEKL, per germline. This CDR3 is built from 18 residues. CDR3 in amino acids: CASSQVPGQGAQGQPQHF. CDR3 DNA sequence: TGCGCCAGCAGCCAAGTCCCGGGACAGGGGGCGCAGGGCCAGCCCCAGCATTTT.

The CDR3 nucleotides read TGCAGCGGGGGAGGGCCTGGGGATGAGCAGTTCTTC. It is translated as CSGGGPGDEQFF. The J gene is TRBJ2-1, the V gene TRBV29-1, with TRBD2 matching 7 bases. The V and J ends lost 7 bases and 8 bases, in that order; junction bases with no gene match: 8. The CDR3 has 12 residues. Per germline, CDR1 SQVTM and CDR2 ANQGSEA.

The chain employs TRBV5-1 and TRBJ2-5; 10 positions match TRBD1. The CDR3 covers 15 residues. The J segment lost 5 bases and the V segment lost 0 bases, leaving 4 bases of the junction unmatched. The germline CDR1 and CDR2 sequences are SGHRS and YFSETQ. CDR3 DNA sequence: TGCGCCAGCAGCTTGGTGGGACAGGGGCCGGAGACCCAGTACTTC. Residues: CASSLVGQGPETQYF. The variable domain in full, completed from reference TRBV5-1 and TRBJ2-5, reads KAGVTQTPRYLIKTRGQQVTLSCSPISGHRSVSWYQQTPGQGLQFLFEYFSETQRNKGNFPGRFSGRQFSNSRSEMNVSTLELGDSALYLCASSLVGQGPETQYFGPGTRLLVL.

This clone was seen a few times. The chain couples TRBV15 to TRBJ2-7; D call uncertain. Trimming pared 0 bases from V and 1 base from J, leaving 10 bases between. Germline V gene sequence: CDR1 LNHNV, CDR2 YYDKDF (reference sequence). This CDR3 contains 15 residues. CDR3 region: CATSRDLAGSYEQYF. The DNA for the CDR3 is TGTGCCACCAGCAGAGATCTGGCAGGATCCTACGAGCAGTACTTC.